The 30 T cell receptor beta chains in this list originate from one sample, sequenced in a study of regulatory T cells in long-lasting Graves disease. Libraries of TCR beta came from iRepertoire HTBI primers plus Arm-PCR of CDR3 regions. TCRdb fed the multiplex PCR reads into MiXCR, producing one record per CDR3 protein. Of 380,000 or so distinct CDR3 sequences listed, around 15% were seen once; the top ten hold 20%. Time point given: newly diagnosed GD, antithyroid drugs for less than 3 months. Scientists built the TCR library using RNA that was extracted from PBMCs. The same specimen was also included in a second study, on T cells in Graves' hyperthyroidism and ophthalmopathy.

Source: peripheral blood mononuclear cells (PBMCs), taken at new diagnosis, from a patient treated with antithyroid drugs. The receptors were gathered from a woman younger than 35 with Graves disease.

This clonotype appeared many times. The chain has TRBV5-1 and TRBJ2-1; a weak D match, TRBD1 (6 bases). The CDR3 has 13 amino acids. Germline V lookup: CDR1 SGHRS, CDR2 YFSETQ. With 4 bases removed from V and 5 bases from J, the gap between germline ends came to 10 bases. The CDR3 sequence is CASSRQDHNEQFF. The DNA of the CDR3 is TGCGCCAGCAGCCGACAGGATCACAATGAGCAGTTCTTC.

This clonotype was counted many times. This rearrangement joins TRBV27 to TRBJ2-3; 7 nucleotides line up with TRBD2. V lost 0 bases and J lost 4; bases outside the gene matches: 4. The CDR3 totals 15 residues. Germline CDR1 reads MNHEY; CDR2 reads SMNVEV (reference sequence). The CDR3: CASSLSGRGSDTQYF. CDR3 DNA: TGTGCCAGCAGTTTATCGGGGCGGGGGTCAGATACGCAGTATTTT.

This clonotype was observed at least ten times. The V gene is TRBV28, the J gene TRBJ1-2; tentative D call: TRBD1 (5 bases). Looked up from germline, CDR1 is MDHEN and CDR2 is SYDVKM. The V end was cut by 3 bases, the J end by 4 bases, with 9 bases between. The CDR3 consists of 13 residues. The CDR3 DNA reads TGTGCCAGCAGTTTTCAGGACACCTATGGCTACACCTTC. Its protein product is CASSFQDTYGYTF.

The table lists this clonotype with many counts. The V and J genes are TRBV7-9 and TRBJ2-7; D is undetermined. Germline CDR1 and CDR2: SEHNR and FQNEAQ (reference sequence). V lost 5 bases, J lost 3 bases, and 11 bases lay in between. This CDR3 is built from 13 residues. Written as DNA, the CDR3 is TGTGCCAGCAGCCCTCTCGCCGTCTACGAGCAGTACTTC. Protein sequence: CASSPLAVYEQYF.

This clonotype was found many times. J is TRBJ2-5 and V is TRBV6-1; tentative D call: TRBD1 (5 bases). The V gene's germline CDR1 is MNHNS and CDR2 SASEGT. V was cut by 6 bases and J by 1 base, with 12 bases left in between. The length of the CDR3 is 14 residues. In DNA form, the CDR3 reads TGTGCCAGCAGGGGGCGAAGAGCCCAAGAGACCCAGTACTTC. Its protein product is CASRGRRAQETQYF.

The table lists this clonotype with many counts. The chain has TRBV7-9 and TRBJ1-2; 7 bases match TRBD1. Trimming cost V 1 base and J 7 bases; bases outside gene matches: 0. Germline values: CDR1 SEHNR, CDR2 FQNEAQ (reference sequence). CDR3 length: 12 amino acids. CDR3 in amino acids: CASSLDRGGYTF. CDR3 coding DNA: TGTGCCAGCAGCTTAGACAGGGGTGGCTACACCTTC. Based on the CDR3 plus reference TRBV7-9 and TRBJ1-2, the full variable domain is DTGVSQNPRHKITKRGQNVTFRCDPISEHNRLYWYRQTLGQGPEFLTYFQNEAQLEKSRLLSDRFSAERPKGSFSTLEIQRTEQGDSAMYLCASSLDRGGYTFGSGTRLTVV.

The chain links TRBV6-1 to TRBJ2-1, with 9 bases lining up with TRBD2. Germline V gene data show CDR1 as MNHNS and CDR2 as SASEGT. The V gene end was trimmed by 4 bases and the J gene end by 5 bases; junction bases not matched to a gene: 6. There are 15 residues in the CDR3. The CDR3 DNA is TGTGCCAGCAGTGCCACTAGCGGGCTAAACAATGAGCAGTTCTTC. It specifies CASSATSGLNNEQFF.

V is TRBV29-1 and J is TRBJ2-1, with D unresolved. Germline CDR1 is SQVTM and CDR2 is ANQGSEA. CDR3 length: 13 residues. Trimming took 3 bases from V and 7 from J, leaving 13 bases between them. The DNA for the CDR3 is TGCAGCGTTGAGGCAGGTCTTGGAAATGAGCAGTTCTTC. Translation gives CSVEAGLGNEQFF.

V usage is TRBV9 and J usage is TRBJ1-5; D remains ambiguous. The V end lost 0 bases, the J end lost 5 bases, and 6 bases lay between the germline ends. The CDR3 runs to 13 residues. Per the germline V gene, CDR1 is SGDLS and CDR2 is YYNGEE. The DNA of the CDR3 is TGTGCCAGCAGCGTAGCCCCGGATCAGCCCCAGCATTTT. Translating it yields CASSVAPDQPQHF. Together with reference TRBV9 and TRBJ1-5, the CDR3 gives the full variable domain: DSGVTQTPKHLITATGQRVTLRCSPRSGDLSVYWYQQSLDQGLQFLIQYYNGEERAKGNILERFSAQQFPDLHSELNLSSLELGDSALYFCASSVAPDQPQHFGDGTRLSIL.

This clonotype appeared many times. The rearrangement uses TRBV7-3 and TRBJ2-5; TRBD2 matches at 8 bases. V shed 0 bases and J 7 bases; nucleotides not matched to a gene: 16. This CDR3 region has 18 residues. The germline gives CDR1 SGHTA, CDR2 FQGTGA. The CDR3 loop is CASSLTPTAGTSFGTQYF. The CDR3 DNA is TGTGCCAGCAGCTTAACTCCCACAGCAGGGACTAGTTTTGGGACCCAGTACTTC.

A remark on this clonotype: Compared with germline, one end of the junction differs, possibly owing to a read error. The chain carries TRBV11-2 and TRBJ1-5; D ambiguous. The CDR3 runs to 14 residues. Per germline, CDR1 SGHAT and CDR2 FQNNGV. CDR3 nucleotides: TGTCCCAGCAGTCACGACGGTCCCGGGCAGCCCCAGCATTTT. Translation gives CPSSHDGPGQPQHF.

This clonotype was seen many times. The CDR3 loop is CASSFEIVAEQFF. As DNA, the CDR3 is TGTGCCAGCAGTTTTGAGATTGTCGCTGAGCAGTTCTTC. The V gene is TRBV12-3 or TRBV12-4, the J gene TRBJ2-1; D not certain. Trimming left V 3 bases short and J 9 bases short, with 12 bases between. The CDR3 length is 13 residues.

This clonotype was recorded at least ten times. This rearrangement joins TRBV27 to TRBJ2-1; perhaps D is TRBD1 or TRBD2 (5 bases each). The CDR3 runs 18 residues. Germline V gene data show CDR1 as MNHEY and CDR2 as SMNVEV (reference sequence). V gave up 5 bases and J gave up 5 bases, with 25 bases separating them. The CDR3 nucleotides are TGTGCCAGCAGTAGATTCGCGGATCAGGGCGACTACCACAATGAGCAGTTCTTC. Translated: CASSRFADQGDYHNEQFF.

This chain joins TRBV6-1 and TRBJ1-2; no definite D call. Germline CDR1 is MNHNS and CDR2 is SASEGT. CDR3 length equals 13 residues. Trimming shortened V by 7 bases and J by 7 bases, and 16 bases separated the two germline ends. The CDR3 sequence: CASKERRISGYTF. CDR3 nucleotide sequence: TGTGCCAGCAAAGAAAGGAGGATCTCTGGCTACACCTTC.

This clonotype has ten or more counts. A read error may account for a junction end that differs from germline. The chain is built from TRBV30 and TRBJ2-1; D unresolved. The CDR3 sequence is 13 residues long. Germline CDR1 is GTSNPN and CDR2 is SVGIG (reference sequence). This CDR3 is CAWNIGTYNEQFF. Here the CDR3 DNA reads TGTGCTTGGAATATTGGCACCTACAATGAGCAGTTCTTC.

This clonotype was counted at least ten times. This chain links TRBV5-6 with TRBJ1-2; 10 bases agree with TRBD1. Germline values: CDR1 SGHDT, CDR2 YYEEEE. The length of the CDR3 is 13 residues. Trimming cost V 5 bases and J 4 bases; bases outside gene matches: 2. In DNA, the CDR3 is TGTGCCAGCAGAGGGACAGGGGTCTATGGCTACACCTTC. This gives the protein CASRGTGVYGYTF.

This CDR3 reads CATSMRKNTEAFF. DNA of the CDR3: TGTGCCACCAGCATGAGAAAGAACACTGAAGCTTTCTTT. This chain connects TRBV15 to TRBJ1-1; unclear D gene. This CDR3 has 13 amino acids. Germline loops: CDR1 LNHNV, CDR2 YYDKDF (reference sequence). The V end was cut by 4 bases, the J end by 1 base, with 7 bases between.

This clonotype was counted a few times. The gene calls are TRBV10-3 and TRBJ2-1; 8 bases map to TRBD2. The CDR3 has 17 residues. The V segment lost 3 bases and the J segment 5 bases; nucleotides outside the gene matches: 12. The germline CDR1 and CDR2 sequences are ENHRY and SYGVKD. This CDR3 reads CAISERSGRGGHNEQFF. In nucleotides, the CDR3 is TGTGCCATCAGTGAAAGGTCGGGTCGGGGGGGCCACAATGAGCAGTTCTTC.

This clonotype was seen more than once but under ten times. This sequence joins TRBV6-2 or TRBV6-3 and TRBJ1-6; the match to TRBD1 covers 7 bases. After removal of 11 bases from V and 6 bases from J, the junction contained 7 bases not matched to a gene. The V gene's germline CDR1 is MNHEY and CDR2 SVGEGT. The CDR3 is 13 amino acids. The CDR3 spells CAVGTVVNSPLHF. CDR3 in DNA: TGTGCCGTAGGGACAGTCGTTAATTCACCCCTCCACTTT.

In this sample, this clonotype turned up many times. The chain uses TRBV5-1 and TRBJ2-7; 8 bases agree with TRBD1. Trimming removed 2 bases from V and 2 bases from J; junction bases left unmatched: 3. The germline V gene has CDR1 SGHRS and CDR2 YFSETQ. CDR3 size: 14 residues. CDR3 region: CASSFQGATYEQYF. CDR3 in DNA: TGCGCCAGCAGCTTTCAGGGGGCGACCTACGAGCAGTACTTC.

This clonotype has a handful of counts. The V call is TRBV13, the J call TRBJ2-5; perhaps TRBD1 as D (5 bases). From germline, CDR1 is PRHDT and CDR2 FYEKMQ (reference sequence). V lost 0 bases to trimming and J lost 5 bases, with 13 bases between them. The CDR3 contains 15 residues. CDR3: CASSLGGVAWETQYF. The CDR3 DNA reads TGTGCCAGCAGCTTAGGAGGGGTCGCTTGGGAGACCCAGTACTTC. Combining the CDR3 with reference TRBV13 and TRBJ2-5 gives the whole variable domain AAGVIQSPRHLIKEKRETATLKCYPIPRHDTVYWYQQGPGQDPQFLISFYEKMQSDKGSIPDRFSAQQFSDYHSELNMSSLELGDSALYFCASSLGGVAWETQYFGPGTRLLVL.

In its sample, this clonotype was seen many times. This chain links TRBV3-1 with TRBJ1-1; no reliable D call. CDR1 LGHDT and CDR2 YNNKEL come from the germline V gene (reference sequence). Trimming took 5 bases from V and 9 from J, leaving 10 bases between them. The CDR3 is 11 amino acids. The CDR3: CASSTAGKAFF. In DNA form, the CDR3 reads TGTGCCAGCAGCACTGCGGGAAAAGCTTTCTTT.

This chain links TRBV6-2 or TRBV6-3 with TRBJ1-1; D not certain. Germline CDR1 reads MNHEY; CDR2 reads SVGEGT. V was shortened by 5 bases and J by 3 bases, with 10 bases between the two germline ends. The CDR3 spans 13 residues. In DNA form, the CDR3 reads TGTGCCAGCAGTGTTTCCTACCACACTGAAGCTTTCTTT. Its translation: CASSVSYHTEAFF.

This clonotype was detected only a few times. A read error may produce the germline difference seen at one junction end. The chain links TRBV10-2 to TRBJ2-4, with D unclear. This CDR3 contains 16 residues. Germline CDR1 is WSHSY and CDR2 is SAAADI. The CDR3 here is CASRERTAEAKNIQYF. The CDR3 region has the DNA TGCGCCAGCCGTGAGAGGACGGCCGAAGCCAAAAACATTCAGTACTTC.

This clonotype was seen many times. The chain has TRBV5-1 and TRBJ2-3; TRBD1 agrees at 7 bases. The CDR3 spans 16 residues. V lost 3 bases, J lost 0 bases, and 7 bases stayed unmatched. Germline CDR1 SGHRS, CDR2 YFSETQ. The chain's CDR3 is CASSWTGVSSTDTQYF. In DNA form, the CDR3 reads TGCGCCAGCAGCTGGACAGGAGTATCTAGCACAGATACGCAGTATTTT.

In the case of this clonotype: Since the CDR3 does not end with the conserved phenylalanine or tryptophan, this likely comes from a read error. The DNA is left out, because the CDR3 cannot be placed on it with certainty; the CDR3 is given as TCRdb lists it. V gene TRBV6-2 or TRBV6-3 combines with J gene TRBJ2-7; TRBD1, the D gene given by the table, was not confirmed from the DNA. CDR1 is MNHEY, CDR2 SVGEGT, per germline. The CDR3 spans 14 amino acids, including both terminal residues. CDR3 region: CASSYSPGSDEKYL.

The chain carries TRBV28 and TRBJ2-7, with 9 bases identical to TRBD1. The CDR3 covers 14 residues. The trim removed 7 bases at V and 4 bases at J, leaving 8 bases unmatched. Per germline, CDR1 MDHEN and CDR2 SYDVKM. The CDR3 coding sequence is TGTGCCAGCAACCGGGACAGGGTCTATTACGAGCAGTACTTC. Translated: CASNRDRVYYEQYF.

This clonotype was seen more than once but under ten times. The V gene is TRBV6-2 or TRBV6-3, the J gene TRBJ2-6; D perhaps matches TRBD1 (6 bases). Between the trimmed V and J ends, which lost 5 bases and 4 bases, there was a span of 12 bases. The length of the CDR3 is 15 residues. Germline CDR1 and CDR2: MNHEY and SVGEGT. The CDR3, as DNA: TGTGCCAGCAGTCCCGACAGGACCGGGGCCAACGTCCTGACTTTC. Protein product: CASSPDRTGANVLTF.

This clonotype was picked up many times. This CDR3 reads CASSLFLGETQYF. Written as DNA, the CDR3 is TGTGCCAGCAGCTTGTTTCTGGGAGAGACCCAGTACTTC. The V gene is TRBV11-2, the J gene TRBJ2-5; D is ambiguous. The germline CDR1 and CDR2 sequences are SGHAT and FQNNGV. The ends were cut back, 3 bases at V and 4 bases at J, with 9 bases in the middle. There are 13 residues in the CDR3.

This chain joins TRBV4-2 and TRBJ2-3; D unclear. V was trimmed by 1 base and J by 2 bases, leaving 10 bases between them. Germline values: CDR1 LGHNA, CDR2 YNFKEQ. The CDR3 runs 15 residues. In DNA, the CDR3 is TGTGCCAGCAGCCAAGGATCGCCGGACACAGATACGCAGTATTTT. Translation gives CASSQGSPDTDTQYF.